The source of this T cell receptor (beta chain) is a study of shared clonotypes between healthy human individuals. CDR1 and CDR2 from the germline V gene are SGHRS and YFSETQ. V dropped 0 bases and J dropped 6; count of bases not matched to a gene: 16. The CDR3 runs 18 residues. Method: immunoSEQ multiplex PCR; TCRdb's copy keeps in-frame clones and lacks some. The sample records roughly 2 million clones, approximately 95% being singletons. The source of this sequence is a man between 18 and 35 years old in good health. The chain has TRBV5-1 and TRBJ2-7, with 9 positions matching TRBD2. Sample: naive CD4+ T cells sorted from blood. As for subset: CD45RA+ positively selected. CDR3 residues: CASSLEGRTSVAWGEQYF. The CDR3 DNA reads TGCGCCAGCAGCTTGGAAGGAAGGACTAGCGTCGCTTGGGGCGAGCAGTACTTC.